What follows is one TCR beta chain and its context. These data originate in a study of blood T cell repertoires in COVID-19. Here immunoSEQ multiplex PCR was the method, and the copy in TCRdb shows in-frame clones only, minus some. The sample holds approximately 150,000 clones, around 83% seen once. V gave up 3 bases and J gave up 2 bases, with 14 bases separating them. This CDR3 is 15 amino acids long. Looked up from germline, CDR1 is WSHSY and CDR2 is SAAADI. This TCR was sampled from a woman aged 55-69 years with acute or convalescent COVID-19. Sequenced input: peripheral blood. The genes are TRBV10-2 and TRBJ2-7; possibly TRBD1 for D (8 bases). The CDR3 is CASSDGGTGPYEQYF. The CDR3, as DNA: TGCGCCAGCAGTGACGGGGGGACAGGTCCCTACGAGCAGTACTTC.